This TCR beta chain comes out of a study of early T cells in non-severe SARS-CoV-2 infection. Via MiXCR, TCRdb re-called the 5' RACE reads, giving one row per CDR3 protein. This sample has roughly 93,000 distinct CDR3 sequences, with approximately 15% found just once. Trimming stripped 6 bases from V and 5 bases from J, with 14 bases between. This CDR3 comprises 15 residues. Germline values: CDR1 SEHNR, CDR2 FQNEAQ (reference sequence). This clonotype occurred many times. The rearrangement uses TRBV7-9 and TRBJ1-6, with a weak D call TRBD1 (5 bases). The TCR comes from an adult who was a healthcare worker with PCR-confirmed SARS-CoV-2 infection or an uninfected control (not recorded which). The sample taken for sequencing was whole blood. The CDR3 sequence: CASRSSAGDNSPLHF. The CDR3 nucleotides read TGTGCCAGCAGATCCTCAGCGGGGGATAATTCACCCCTCCACTTT.